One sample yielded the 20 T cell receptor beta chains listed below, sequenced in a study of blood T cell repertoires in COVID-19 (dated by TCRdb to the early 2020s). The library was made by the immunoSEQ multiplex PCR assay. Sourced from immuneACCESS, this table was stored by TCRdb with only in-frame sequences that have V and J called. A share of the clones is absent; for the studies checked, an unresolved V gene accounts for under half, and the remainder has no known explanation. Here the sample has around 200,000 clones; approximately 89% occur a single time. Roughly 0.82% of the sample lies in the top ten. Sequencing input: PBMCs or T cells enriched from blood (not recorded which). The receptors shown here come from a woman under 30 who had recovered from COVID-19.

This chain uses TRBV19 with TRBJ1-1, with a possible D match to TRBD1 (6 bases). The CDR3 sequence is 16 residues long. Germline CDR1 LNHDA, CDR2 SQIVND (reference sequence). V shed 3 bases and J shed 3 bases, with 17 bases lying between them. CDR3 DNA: TGTGCCAGTAGTATCGTGGGGGCGCGATTGGACACTGAAGCTTTCTTT. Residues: CASSIVGARLDTEAFF.

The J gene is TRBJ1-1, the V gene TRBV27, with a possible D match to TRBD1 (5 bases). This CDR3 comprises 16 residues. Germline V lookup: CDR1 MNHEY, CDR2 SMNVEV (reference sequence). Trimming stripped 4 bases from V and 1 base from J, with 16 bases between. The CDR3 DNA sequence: TGTGCCAGCAGTTCCGAGTATCCCGGGGGGAACACTGAAGCTTTCTTT. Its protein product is CASSSEYPGGNTEAFF.

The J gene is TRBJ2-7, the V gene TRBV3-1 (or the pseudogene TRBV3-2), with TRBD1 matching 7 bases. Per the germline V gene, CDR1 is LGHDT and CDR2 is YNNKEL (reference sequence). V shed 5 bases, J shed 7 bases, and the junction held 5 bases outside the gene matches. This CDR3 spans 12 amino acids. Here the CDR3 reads CASSFGQEEQYF. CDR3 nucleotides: TGTGCCAGCAGCTTCGGACAGGAGGAGCAGTACTTC.

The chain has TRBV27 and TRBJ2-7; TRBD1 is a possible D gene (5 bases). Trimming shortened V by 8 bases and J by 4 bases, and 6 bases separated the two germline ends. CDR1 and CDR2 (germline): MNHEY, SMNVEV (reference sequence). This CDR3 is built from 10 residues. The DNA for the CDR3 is TGTGCCAGCGGGGCGTACGAGCAGTACTTC. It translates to CASGAYEQYF.

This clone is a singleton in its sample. The CDR3, as DNA: TGTGCCAGTAGTATAGGGTACCGGGACTCCGGTCGCACTGAAGCTTTCTTT. Translation: CASSIGYRDSGRTEAFF. The V and J genes are TRBV19 and TRBJ1-1; perhaps TRBD1 as D (5 bases). Germline CDR1 and CDR2: LNHDA and SQIVND (reference sequence). V shed 1 base and J shed 4 bases, with 19 bases lying between them. The CDR3 runs 17 residues. The full variable domain, rest sourced from reference TRBV19 and TRBJ1-1, is DGGITQSPKYLFRKEGQNVTLSCEQNLNHDAMYWYRQDPGQGLRLIYYSQIVNDFQKGDIAEGYSVSREKKESFPLTVTSAQKNPTAFYLCASSIGYRDSGRTEAFFGQGTRLTVV.

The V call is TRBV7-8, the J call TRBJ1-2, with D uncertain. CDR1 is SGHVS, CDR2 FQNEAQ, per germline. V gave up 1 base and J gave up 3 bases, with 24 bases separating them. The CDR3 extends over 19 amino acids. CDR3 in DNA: TGTGCCAGCAGCTTAGTCACGCGTCAACGGCCTCGGGAACACTATGGCTACACCTTC. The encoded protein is CASSLVTRQRPREHYGYTF.

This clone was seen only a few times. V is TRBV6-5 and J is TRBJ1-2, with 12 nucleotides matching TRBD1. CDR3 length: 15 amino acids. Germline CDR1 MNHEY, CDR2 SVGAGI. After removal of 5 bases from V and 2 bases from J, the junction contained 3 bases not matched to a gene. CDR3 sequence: CASSPGQGANYGYTF. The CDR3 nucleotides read TGTGCCAGCAGTCCGGGACAGGGGGCGAACTATGGCTACACCTTC.

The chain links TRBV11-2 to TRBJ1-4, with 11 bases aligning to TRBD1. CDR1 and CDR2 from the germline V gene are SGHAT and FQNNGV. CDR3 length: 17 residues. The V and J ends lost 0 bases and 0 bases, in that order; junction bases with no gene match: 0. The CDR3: CASSLEGQGATNEKLFF. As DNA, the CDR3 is TGTGCCAGCAGCTTAGAGGGACAGGGGGCAACTAATGAAAAACTGTTTTTT.

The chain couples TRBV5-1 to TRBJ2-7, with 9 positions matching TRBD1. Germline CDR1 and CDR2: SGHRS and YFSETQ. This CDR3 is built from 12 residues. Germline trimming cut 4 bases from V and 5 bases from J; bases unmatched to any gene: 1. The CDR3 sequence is CASSTGGNEQYF. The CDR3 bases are TGCGCCAGCAGCACAGGGGGCAACGAGCAGTACTTC.

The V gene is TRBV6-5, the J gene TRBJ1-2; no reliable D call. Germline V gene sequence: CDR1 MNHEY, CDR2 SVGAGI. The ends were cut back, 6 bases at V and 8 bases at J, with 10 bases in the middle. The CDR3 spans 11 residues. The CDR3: CASSPGRGYTF. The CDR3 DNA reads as TGTGCCAGCAGCCCGGGAAGAGGCTACACCTTC.

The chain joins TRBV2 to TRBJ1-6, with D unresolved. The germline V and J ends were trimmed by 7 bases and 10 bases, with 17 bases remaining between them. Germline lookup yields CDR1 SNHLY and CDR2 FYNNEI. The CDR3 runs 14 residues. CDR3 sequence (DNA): TGTGCCAGCACTCAAGACAACATAGTATCACCCCTCCACTTT. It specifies CASTQDNIVSPLHF.

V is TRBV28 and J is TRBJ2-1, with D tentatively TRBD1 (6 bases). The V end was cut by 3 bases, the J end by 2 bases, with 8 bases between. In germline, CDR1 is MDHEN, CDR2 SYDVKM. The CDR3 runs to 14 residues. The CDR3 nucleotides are TGTGCCAGCAGTTTTCGGACAGCCTACAATGAGCAGTTCTTC. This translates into CASSFRTAYNEQFF.

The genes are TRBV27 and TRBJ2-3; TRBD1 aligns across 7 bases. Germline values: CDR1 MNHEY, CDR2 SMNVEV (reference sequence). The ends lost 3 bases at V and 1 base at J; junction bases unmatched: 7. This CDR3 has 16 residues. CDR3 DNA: TGTGCCAGCAGTTTTTCCCCCGGGACAGGCACAGATACGCAGTATTTT. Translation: CASSFSPGTGTDTQYF.

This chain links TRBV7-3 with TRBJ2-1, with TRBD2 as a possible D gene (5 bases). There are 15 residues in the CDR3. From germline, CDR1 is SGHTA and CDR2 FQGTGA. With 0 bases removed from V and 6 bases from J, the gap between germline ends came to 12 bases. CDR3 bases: TGTGCCAGCAGCTTAACGCGGTCTAGCACCAATGAGCAGTTCTTC. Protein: CASSLTRSSTNEQFF.

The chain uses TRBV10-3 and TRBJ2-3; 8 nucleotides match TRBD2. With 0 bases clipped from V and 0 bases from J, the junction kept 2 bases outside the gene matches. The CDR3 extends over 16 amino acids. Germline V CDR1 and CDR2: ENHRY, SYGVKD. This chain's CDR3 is CAISESSSGSTDTQYF. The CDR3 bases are TGTGCCATCAGTGAGTCCTCTAGCGGGAGCACAGATACGCAGTATTTT.

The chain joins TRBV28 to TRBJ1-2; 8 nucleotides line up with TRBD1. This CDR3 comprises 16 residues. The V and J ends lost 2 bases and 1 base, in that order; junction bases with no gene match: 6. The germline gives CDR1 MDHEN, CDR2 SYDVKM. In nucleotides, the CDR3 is TGTGCCAGCAGTTTAATCCAGGGGGCTAATAACTATGGCTACACCTTC. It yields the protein CASSLIQGANNYGYTF.

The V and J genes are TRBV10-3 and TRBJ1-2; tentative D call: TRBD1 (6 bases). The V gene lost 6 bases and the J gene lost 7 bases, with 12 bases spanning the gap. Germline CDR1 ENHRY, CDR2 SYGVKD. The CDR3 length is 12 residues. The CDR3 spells CAIRQGEGGYTF. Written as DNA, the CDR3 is TGTGCCATCAGACAGGGTGAAGGTGGCTACACCTTC.

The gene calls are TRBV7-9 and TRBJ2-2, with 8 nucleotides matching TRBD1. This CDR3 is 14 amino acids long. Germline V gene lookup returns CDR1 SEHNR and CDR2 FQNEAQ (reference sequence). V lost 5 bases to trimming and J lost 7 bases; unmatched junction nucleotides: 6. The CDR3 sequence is CASSPDRAGGELFF. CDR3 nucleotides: TGTGCCAGCAGCCCGGACAGGGCTGGCGGGGAGCTGTTTTTT.

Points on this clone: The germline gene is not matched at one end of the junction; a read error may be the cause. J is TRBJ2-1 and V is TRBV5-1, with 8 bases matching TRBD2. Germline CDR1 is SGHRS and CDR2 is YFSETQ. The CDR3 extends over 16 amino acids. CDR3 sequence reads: CASRLGSGVSYNEQFF. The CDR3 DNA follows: TGCGCCAGCAGATTGGGTAGCGGGGTCTCCTACAATGAGCAGTTCTTC.

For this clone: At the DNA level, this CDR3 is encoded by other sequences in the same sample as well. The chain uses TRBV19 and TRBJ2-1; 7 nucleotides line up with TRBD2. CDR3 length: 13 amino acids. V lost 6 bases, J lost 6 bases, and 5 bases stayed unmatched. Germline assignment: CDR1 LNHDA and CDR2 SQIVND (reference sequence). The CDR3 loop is CASSPGLLNEQFF. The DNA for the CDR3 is TGTGCCAGTAGCCCGGGACTACTCAATGAGCAGTTCTTC.